This T cell receptor beta chain was documented in a study of cytomegalovirus exposure and HLA in healthy donors. Overall study: Ancestry clustering placed 70% to 85% of approximately 370 genotyped donors in the Caucasian-associated cluster.

General study results and limits: The dataset shows that most TCR sequences were rare, while some public TCRs occurred in many donors. An analysis that came later showed most CMV-associated TCR beta chains appearing HLA-restricted.

In the PCR, 60 Vbeta and 13 Jbeta primers were used. Here immunoSEQ multiplex PCR was the method, and the copy in TCRdb shows in-frame clones only, minus some. The repertoire holds 85,000 to 110,000 clones, with more than 75% as singletons. In germline, CDR1 is SGHRS, CDR2 YFSETQ. The CDR3 is 15 amino acids. J lost 0 bases, V lost 4 bases, and 6 bases had no gene match. With regard to this clone: Its specificity is not known.

The chain links TRBV5-1 to TRBJ2-7, with 8 bases identical to TRBD2. This TCR was recovered from a woman aged 18-29 years in good health and CMV-seropositive. The material sequenced was PBMCs. The CDR3 loop reads CASSPVAGGSYEQYF. DNA for the CDR3: TGCGCCAGCAGCCCGGTGGCGGGAGGCTCCTACGAGCAGTACTTC.